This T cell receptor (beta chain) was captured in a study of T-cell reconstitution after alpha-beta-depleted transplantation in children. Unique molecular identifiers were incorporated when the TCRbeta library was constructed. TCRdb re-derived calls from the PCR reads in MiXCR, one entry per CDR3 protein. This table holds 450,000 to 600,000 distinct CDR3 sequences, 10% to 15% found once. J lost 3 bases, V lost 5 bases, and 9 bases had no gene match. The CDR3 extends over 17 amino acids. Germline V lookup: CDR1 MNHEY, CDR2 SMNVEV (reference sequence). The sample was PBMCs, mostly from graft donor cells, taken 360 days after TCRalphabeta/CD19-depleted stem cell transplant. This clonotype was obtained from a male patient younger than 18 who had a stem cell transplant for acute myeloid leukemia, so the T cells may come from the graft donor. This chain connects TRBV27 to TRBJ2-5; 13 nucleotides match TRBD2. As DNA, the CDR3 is TGTGCCAGCAGTCGGCGACTAGCGGGAGGACCCAAAGAGACCCAGTACTTC. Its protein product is CASSRRLAGGPKETQYF.